Described below is a single T cell receptor (beta chain) sequence and its context. Its antigen is undetermined. The CDR3 is 14 residues long. Germline loops: CDR1 SEHNR, CDR2 FQNEAQ (reference sequence). V lost 2 bases, J lost 1 base, and 8 bases lay in between. This entry belongs to a study of T cell responses to AZD1222 COVID-19 vaccine. Study-wide results and caveats: Nearly half of spike-specific TCRs reportedly go after variant regions that carry no mutations. Spike-specific TCR breadth and depth grew following two AZD1222 doses.

The data were produced by immunoSEQ multiplex PCR, yet TCRdb's version contains in-frame clones alone and is incomplete. The table records roughly 100,000 clones, 88% of them present only once. V is TRBV7-9 and J is TRBJ1-1, with D possibly matching TRBD1 (5 bases). The source material was peripheral blood, sampled on day 0 of AZD1222 vaccination. The TCR comes from an adult in good health. The CDR3 region has the DNA TGTGCCAGCAGCTTACGGGACTCGAACACTGAAGCTTTCTTT. Its protein product is CASSLRDSNTEAFF. The variable domain in full, completed from reference TRBV7-9 and TRBJ1-1, reads DTGVSQNPRHKITKRGQNVTFRCDPISEHNRLYWYRQTLGQGPEFLTYFQNEAQLEKSRLLSDRFSAERPKGSFSTLEIQRTEQGDSAMYLCASSLRDSNTEAFFGQGTRLTVV.